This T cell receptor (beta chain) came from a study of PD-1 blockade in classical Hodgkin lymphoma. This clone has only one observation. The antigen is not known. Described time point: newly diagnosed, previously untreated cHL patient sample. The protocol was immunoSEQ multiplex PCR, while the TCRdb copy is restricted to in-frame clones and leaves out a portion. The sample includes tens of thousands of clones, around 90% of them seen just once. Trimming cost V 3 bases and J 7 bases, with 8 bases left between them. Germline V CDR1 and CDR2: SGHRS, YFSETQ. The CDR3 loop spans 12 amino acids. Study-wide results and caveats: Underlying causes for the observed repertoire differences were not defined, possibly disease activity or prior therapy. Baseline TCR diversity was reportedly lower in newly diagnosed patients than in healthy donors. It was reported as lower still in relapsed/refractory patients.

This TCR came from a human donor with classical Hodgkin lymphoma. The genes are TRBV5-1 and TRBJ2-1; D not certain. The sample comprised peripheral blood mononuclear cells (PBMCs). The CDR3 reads CASSSAVNEQFF. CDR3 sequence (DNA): TGCGCCAGCAGCTCCGCGGTTAATGAGCAGTTCTTC. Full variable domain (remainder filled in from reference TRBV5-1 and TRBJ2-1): KAGVTQTPRYLIKTRGQQVTLSCSPISGHRSVSWYQQTPGQGLQFLFEYFSETQRNKGNFPGRFSGRQFSNSRSEMNVSTLELGDSALYLCASSSAVNEQFFGPGTRLTVL.